The sequence of this T cell receptor beta chain was determined in a study of Ad26.COV2.S vaccination and SARS-CoV-2 variants. Turning to the study itself: Enrolled in COV1001, the donor was in the Ad26.COV2.S trial arm, which received the vaccine.

Method: immunoSEQ multiplex PCR; TCRdb's copy keeps in-frame clones and lacks some. The sample lists hundreds of thousands of clones; roughly 90% were seen once. Germline V gene lookup returns CDR1 SNHLY and CDR2 FYNNEI. CDR3 length: 14 residues. V trimming: 5 bases; J trimming: 12 bases; junction bases outside the gene matches: 12. This sample's treatment: some 20 received Ad26.COV2.S at low or high dose, single or two shots; roughly five received placebo; per-sample allocation not given. After the first vaccine or placebo injection, samples were drawn on day 63. Study results and limitations: With respect to non-spike TCR breadth, vaccine and placebo recipients were similar. Those who received the vaccine showed greater spike-specific TCR breadth than those given placebo. Reported post-vaccination CD8+ and CD4+ T cell responses to spike showed substantial breadth.

To note about this clone: Antigen specificity is unknown.

The chain recombines TRBV2 with TRBJ2-1, with 8 bases identical to TRBD2. The clonotype comes from a person between 18 and 60 years old who received the Ad26.COV2.S COVID-19 vaccine or a placebo. The sequencing used peripheral blood, collected in a trial of Ad26.COV2.S vaccine versus placebo. DNA for the CDR3: TGTGCCAGCAGTCCTACCGGACTAGCCGGGGGGCAGTTCTTC. It translates to CASSPTGLAGGQFF.